This section outlines one T cell receptor beta chain sequence together with its context. Antigen specificity is unknown. V lost 8 bases and J lost 7; bases outside the gene matches: 13. This CDR3 contains 13 residues. Germline V gene lookup returns CDR1 SQVTM and CDR2 ANQGSEA. The sample comes from a study of shared clonotypes between healthy human individuals. Study results and caveats: Larger estimated richness was generally recorded for naive subsets relative to memory subsets. Rarefaction indicated that sorted-subset sequencing remained incomplete although depth was large.

The repertoire was sequenced with immunoSEQ multiplex PCR; TCRdb's copy has only in-frame clones and lacks some. The profile shows around 1.5 million clones, approximately 98% of them singletons. The rearrangement joins TRBV29-1 to TRBJ1-1, with 7 bases that match TRBD1. The sequenced sample was naive CD4+ T cells sorted from blood. Subset noted: CD45RA+ positively selected. This clonotype was obtained from a man between 25 and 39 years old in good health. This CDR3 reads CSFLRDSTNEAFF. As DNA, the CDR3 is TGCAGCTTTCTCCGGGACAGCACCAATGAAGCTTTCTTT.